This T cell receptor (beta chain) was obtained from a study of T cells in Graves' hyperthyroidism and ophthalmopathy (dated by TCRdb to between 2017 and 2020). For the study in its entirety: Peripheral blood samples were taken at initial diagnosis, before any treatment was given. After sampling, hyperthyroidism patients received methimazole starting at 30 mg daily, and ophthalmopathy patients received high-dose intravenous methylprednisolone. For training and testing, the 100 or so patients in the discovery cohort were randomly divided in a 7:3 ratio. The paper reports TCR Vbeta CDR3 sequencing of approximately 130 peripheral blood samples: approximately 41 ophthalmopathy, roughly 80 hyperthyroidism and 17 progressor patients. In about 6 Graves' hyperthyroidism patients, the study also compared T-cell repertoires from thyroid tissue with T-cell repertoires from blood. An independent validation cohort of fewer than 20 hyperthyroidism patients and roughly 16 patients who later progressed to ophthalmopathy tested prospective prediction of ophthalmopathy. To identify TCR V-J signatures that set the groups apart, the researchers used a discovery cohort of 90 to 100 patients, made up of roughly 40 with Graves' ophthalmopathy and 57 with stable Graves' hyperthyroidism.

What the work shows at the level of the full study, not this receptor alone: Most expanded thyroid clonotypes (frequency above 0.001) were also detected in blood, a finding suggesting that blood repertoires may reflect thyroid immune responses. Sample size was not statistically predetermined, and blinding of investigators to group allocation was not performed. In cross-validation, a model built on a 13 V-J signature told ophthalmopathy apart from stable hyperthyroidism with under 90% sensitivity and around 83% specificity, and in testing the same model reached 80%/75%. In validation, progression to ophthalmopathy was predicted by the model with more than 65% sensitivity and roughly 76% specificity, a median of roughly 6.4 months before onset.

Graves' hyperthyroidism was defined as stable when no progression to ophthalmopathy occurred over 18 months of follow-up. The hyperthyroidism patients were between 18 and 65 years old and newly diagnosed, with a disease duration of less than 2 months. The study excluded patients with uncontrolled infections, other autoimmune diseases, pregnancy or lactation. Diagnoses were established on the basis of clinical symptoms, serum thyroxine and TRAb, thyroid ultrasound, and orbital computed tomography. PBMCs were isolated from approximately 10 ml of fresh peripheral blood by Ficoll-Paque density gradient centrifugation. Total RNA was extracted using Trizol reagent, and RNA quality was assessed on an Agilent 2100 Bioanalyzer. This clonotype occurred a few times. There is no known antigen for this receptor. Base qualities are missing; no much larger clone stands one base away. Looking up the germline V gene yields CDR1 MGHRA and CDR2 YSYEKL. V loses 0 bases at its end and J loses 6 bases; junction bases beyond the gene matches: 5. The CDR3 covers 17 residues, taking in both the cysteine and the phenylalanine. Of all the DNA, just the CDR3 is kept, 51 bases in frame from base 1.

Amplification of TCR beta CDR3 regions was carried out from RNA transcripts. The TCR CDR3 was subjected to a first round of RT-PCR using the HTBI primer set and the Qiagen OneStep RT-PCR kit. The libraries were constructed in a second round of multiplex PCR and then size-selected and purified. The libraries were sequenced on an Illumina HiSeq2000 using paired-end 100 bp reads. From the authors' description of their analysis: SOAPnuke was used to process the raw data, throwing out any read that contained adapters or uncalled bases, had a mean Phred below 15, or lacked an exact constant-primer or identifier match. High-quality paired reads were merged with COPE v1.2.5, and unique nucleotide sequences were defined as clonotypes. Clonotypes were aligned to IMGT TRBV, TRBD and TRBJ reference segments using MiTCR v1.1. The analysis was restricted to V-J combinations with a frequency above 0.0001, which together covered 99% to 99.2% of the repertoires. The TCS score was defined as F50 (clonal expansion) divided by E x V (chaos), with BLOSUM62-based TCRdist calculated between CDR3 peptides within each V-J. Welch's t-statistics and random forest reduced roughly 530 V-J features to 13, which were used in a naive Bayes classifier (R e1071). The raw public reads went through TCRdb reprocessing: fastp at Q25, MiXCR clone calling, in-frame beta chains kept. Every distinct CDR3 protein forms one entry, paired with its most common genes and DNA. It is TCRdb's table, rather than the study itself, that gives the V and J calls and clone size. Within this sample are around 600,000 distinct CDR3 sequences, with 15% to 18% of them counted one time only. The ten largest clonotypes hold approximately 7% of the sample.

Rearrangement joined TRBV4-1 to TRBJ2-3; 14 bases in the middle match TRBD2. The receptor comes from a woman aged 25 to 39 with Graves' hyperthyroidism. Sequencing input: blood. The DNA sequence follows: TGCGCCAGCAGCCAAGAAGGGACTAGCGGGAGTGGGGATACGCAGTATTTT. The resulting protein is CASSQEGTSGSGDTQYF.